The rows below give T cell receptor beta chains drawn from one sample of a study of blood T cell repertoires in COVID-19. The assay was immunoSEQ multiplex PCR, and TCRdb's table has in-frame clones only and misses some. This sample has under 85,000 clones, with around 74% found just once. Input material: peripheral blood. The receptors here all came from a human donor in a cohort sampled during active COVID-19. The CDR3 runs from the conserved cysteine through the conserved F or W. D genes are given only for firm matches. For some rows the clone size is stated as once, few or many, or as a class when expanded; others skip it.

d_gene	len	v_gene	abundance	j_gene	CDR3aa	CDR3nt
.	15	TRBV9	.	TRBJ2-7	CASSPGTTADYEQYF	TGTGCCAGCAGCCCTGGGACAACGGCGGACTACGAGCAGTACTTC
TRBD2	15	TRBV20-1	.	TRBJ2-7	CSASFTSGGTNEQYF	TGCAGTGCTAGTTTTACTAGCGGGGGAACCAACGAGCAGTACTTC
TRBD1	16	TRBV27	.	TRBJ2-7	CASSLSGTGATYEQYF	TGTGCCAGCAGTTTATCAGGGACAGGGGCCACCTACGAGCAGTACTTC
.	12	TRBV30	.	TRBJ1-1	CAWIERDTEAFF	TGTGCCTGGATTGAGAGGGACACTGAAGCTTTCTTT
.	15	TRBV5-1	.	TRBJ2-2	CASSLVAGSTGELFF	TGCGCCAGCAGCTTGGTGGCGGGTTCGACCGGGGAGCTGTTTTTT
.	15	TRBV7-2	.	TRBJ2-3	CASSLVTGRTDTQYF	TGTGCCAGCAGCTTAGTGACAGGTCGGACAGATACGCAGTATTTT
.	15	TRBV5-1	few	TRBJ2-5	CASSSPQGSQETQYF	TGCGCCAGCAGCTCGCCCCAGGGGAGCCAAGAGACCCAGTACTTC
TRBD2	15	TRBV28	.	TRBJ2-5	CASSTRLAGGETQYF	TGTGCCAGCAGTACGCGACTAGCGGGGGGAGAGACCCAGTACTTC
.	17	TRBV5-5	.	TRBJ2-3	CASSFWGSGVGTDTQYF	TGTGCCAGCAGCTTTTGGGGGTCGGGGGTCGGCACAGATACGCAGTATTTT
.	13	TRBV14	.	TRBJ1-2	CASSQVPGSGYTF	TGTGCCAGCAGCCAAGTTCCGGGGAGCGGCTACACCTTC
TRBD1	14	TRBV7-9	.	TRBJ2-3	CASTGTGSTDTQYF	TGTGCCAGCACCGGGACAGGGAGCACAGATACGCAGTATTTT
TRBD2	14	TRBV19	once	TRBJ2-7	CASSIASGSYEQYF	TGTGCCAGTAGTATAGCTAGCGGTTCCTACGAGCAGTACTTC
.	13	TRBV6-5	.	TRBJ2-7	CASSPREAAEQYF	TGTGCCAGCAGCCCGAGGGAGGCGGCCGAGCAGTACTTC
.	16	TRBV7-9	.	TRBJ2-1	CASSLVQGPLRNEQFF	TGTGCCAGCAGCTTAGTGCAGGGCCCCCTAAGGAATGAGCAGTTCTTC
TRBD1	14	TRBV10-2	few	TRBJ1-6	CASRSGQTNSPLHF	TGCGCCAGCAGATCGGGACAGACAAATTCACCCCTCCACTTT
.	13	TRBV10-3	.	TRBJ2-7	CAIRRPDRYEQYF	TGTGCCATCAGGCGACCTGACAGATACGAGCAGTACTTC
.	14	TRBV30	few	TRBJ1-2	CAWSVTGYDYGYTF	TGTGCCTGGAGTGTAACAGGTTACGACTATGGCTACACCTTC
.	16	TRBV7-9	.	TRBJ2-7	CASSLGEYGYSYEQYF	TGTGCCAGCAGCTTAGGGGAGTACGGGTACTCCTACGAGCAGTACTTC
.	14	TRBV6-2/TRBV6-3	.	TRBJ1-6	CASSPGVENSPLHF	TGTGCCAGCAGCCCAGGGGTTGAGAATTCACCCCTCCACTTT
.	17	TRBV4-3	.	TRBJ2-6	CASSQGVAGAGANVLTF	TGCGCCAGCAGCCAAGGTGTGGCTGGGGCCGGGGCCAACGTCCTGACTTTC
.	11	TRBV19	.	TRBJ2-7	CASSTYYEQYF	TGTGCCAGTAGTACCTACTACGAGCAGTACTTC
.	16	TRBV3-1/TRBV3-2	.	TRBJ1-4	CASSQDRGWLNEKLFF	TGTGCCAGCAGCCAAGATCGGGGGTGGCTTAATGAAAAACTGTTTTTT
.	17	TRBV5-5	.	TRBJ1-6	CASSLYRVGSYNSPLHF	TGTGCCAGCAGCTTATACAGGGTAGGGTCCTATAATTCACCCCTCCACTTT
.	14	TRBV4-3	.	TRBJ1-1	CASSQEGAGTEAFF	TGCGCCAGCAGCCAAGAGGGCGCGGGCACTGAAGCTTTCTTT
.	15	TRBV19	.	TRBJ1-2	CASSPHRVGYYGYTF	TGTGCCAGTAGTCCTCACAGGGTAGGATACTATGGCTACACCTTC
TRBD2	16	TRBV11-2	.	TRBJ2-5	CASSFFPGGNQETQYF	TGTGCCAGCAGCTTTTTCCCGGGGGGGAACCAAGAGACCCAGTACTTC
TRBD1	16	TRBV5-6	.	TRBJ1-6	CASSPTTGTGYSPLHF	TGTGCCAGCAGCCCAACAACCGGGACAGGGTATTCACCCCTCCACTTT
.	16	TRBV4-3	.	TRBJ1-5	CASSPGTGVTLQPQHF	TGCGCCAGCAGCCCTGGAACAGGCGTGACTCTTCAGCCCCAGCATTTT
TRBD2	12	TRBV6-5	.	TRBJ2-7	CASSSGGYEQYF	TGTGCCAGCAGCAGCGGGGGTTACGAGCAGTACTTC
TRBD1	17	TRBV5-5	.	TRBJ1-5	CASSRDREVRRNQPQHF	TGTGCCAGCAGCCGGGACAGGGAGGTACGCCGCAATCAGCCCCAGCATTTT
TRBD1	15	TRBV9	.	TRBJ1-6	CASSARDRENSPLHF	TGTGCCAGCAGCGCGCGGGACAGGGAGAATTCACCCCTCCACTTT
.	15	TRBV9	.	TRBJ1-3	CASSVGRSSGNTIYF	TGTGCCAGCAGCGTAGGGCGGAGCTCTGGAAACACCATATATTTT
.	14	TRBV2	.	TRBJ2-2	CASSARVNTGELFF	TGTGCCAGCAGTGCACGGGTTAACACCGGGGAGCTGTTTTTT
TRBD1	14	TRBV19	.	TRBJ1-2	CASSSGTASSGYTF	TGTGCCAGTAGTTCCGGGACAGCTAGTAGTGGCTACACCTTC
.	14	TRBV5-1	.	TRBJ2-5	CASSPSTGKETQYF	TGCGCCAGCAGCCCATCGACAGGAAAAGAGACCCAGTACTTC
TRBD1	15	TRBV28	.	TRBJ1-6	CASTRTGAYNSPLHF	TGTGCCAGTACACGGACAGGGGCCTATAATTCACCCCTCCACTTT
.	13	TRBV7-3	few	TRBJ2-3	CASSSMLGDTQYF	TGTGCCAGCAGCTCCATGCTAGGAGATACGCAGTATTTT
.	14	TRBV5-1	.	TRBJ1-4	CASSLGDADEKLFF	TGCGCCAGCAGCTTGGGAGACGCGGATGAAAAACTGTTTTTT
TRBD2	18	TRBV7-2	.	TRBJ2-3	CASSLVASGGAGPDTQYF	TGTGCCAGCAGCTTAGTGGCTAGCGGGGGGGCTGGCCCAGATACGCAGTATTTT
.	15	TRBV10-2	.	TRBJ1-1	CASSDRSADNGEAFF	TGCGCCAGCAGTGACAGGTCGGCGGACAACGGGGAAGCTTTCTTT
TRBD2	18	TRBV7-2	.	TRBJ2-2	CASSLELAGGLNTGELFF	TGTGCCAGCAGCTTAGAACTAGCGGGGGGGCTCAACACCGGGGAGCTGTTTTTT
.	16	TRBV15	.	TRBJ1-5	CATSRDSEGSNQPQHF	TGTGCCACCAGCAGAGATTCTGAGGGTAGCAATCAGCCCCAGCATTTT
.	11	TRBV10-2	few	TRBJ2-7	CASKLHYEQYF	TGCGCCAGCAAACTACACTACGAGCAGTACTTC
TRBD1	14	TRBV3-1/TRBV3-2	.	TRBJ1-2	CASSGTAANYGYTF	TGTGCCAGCAGCGGGACAGCAGCTAACTATGGCTACACCTTC
TRBD2	15	TRBV9	.	TRBJ2-5	CASSASGGLQETQYF	TGTGCCAGCAGCGCTAGCGGGGGGCTCCAAGAGACCCAGTACTTC
TRBD1	15	TRBV27	.	TRBJ1-6	CASSIGQVINSPLHF	TGTGCCAGCAGTATAGGACAGGTGATTAATTCACCCCTCCACTTT
.	15	TRBV7-9	.	TRBJ1-6	CASSLQAVVNSPLHF	TGTGCCAGCAGCTTACAGGCAGTCGTAAATTCACCCCTCCACTTT
.	13	TRBV6-5	.	TRBJ1-1	CASRRGMNTEAFF	TGTGCCAGCAGAAGGGGCATGAACACTGAAGCTTTCTTT
.	17	TRBV5-4	.	TRBJ2-7	CASSREAGASLRYEQYF	TGTGCCAGCAGTCGAGAGGCGGGGGCATCTCTCAGGTACGAGCAGTACTTC
TRBD1	15	TRBV24-1	.	TRBJ1-2	CATSDTRTGDRGYTF	TGTGCCACCAGTGATACCCGGACAGGGGATCGTGGCTACACCTTC
.	14	TRBV9	.	TRBJ2-5	CASSVDGGMKTQYF	TGTGCCAGCAGCGTAGATGGGGGGATGAAGACCCAGTACTTC
.	17	TRBV9	.	TRBJ1-1	CASSVAEGSVQNTEAFF	TGTGCCAGCAGCGTAGCAGAGGGATCGGTTCAGAACACTGAAGCTTTCTTT
TRBD1	14	TRBV9	.	TRBJ1-6	CASSAGQGASPLHF	TGTGCCAGCAGCGCTGGACAGGGGGCTTCACCCCTCCACTTT
.	10	TRBV29-1	few	TRBJ2-3	CSVEVSRQYF	TGCAGCGTTGAAGTGAGTAGGCAGTATTTT
.	16	TRBV11-2	.	TRBJ1-2	CASSTARTETMSGYTF	TGTGCCAGCAGCACTGCACGGACAGAAACTATGTCAGGCTACACCTTC
.	17	TRBV4-1	.	TRBJ1-5	CASSQVAGGDSNQPQHF	TGCGCCAGCAGCCAAGTGGCGGGGGGGGATAGCAATCAGCCCCAGCATTTT
.	14	TRBV28	.	TRBJ1-6	CASSFTGEVSPLHF	TGTGCCAGCAGTTTCACCGGGGAGGTTTCACCCCTCCACTTT
.	15	TRBV5-1	once	TRBJ2-5	CASSLGSYNQETQYF	TGCGCCAGCAGCTTGGGGTCATACAACCAAGAGACCCAGTACTTC